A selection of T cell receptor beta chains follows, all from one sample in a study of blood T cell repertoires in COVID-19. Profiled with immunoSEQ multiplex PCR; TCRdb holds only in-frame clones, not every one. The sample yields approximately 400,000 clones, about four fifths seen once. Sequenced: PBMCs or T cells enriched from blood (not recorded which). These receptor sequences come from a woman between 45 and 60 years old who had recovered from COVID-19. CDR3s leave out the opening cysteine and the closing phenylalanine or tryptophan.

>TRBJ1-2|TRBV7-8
ASSFRTGDSGYT
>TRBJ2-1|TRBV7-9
ASSWGLAGRLSSYNEQF
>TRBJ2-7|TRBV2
ASREQGAIHDEQY
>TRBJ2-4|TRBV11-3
ASSLLAGAKNIQY
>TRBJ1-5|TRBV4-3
ASSPTVDNQPQH
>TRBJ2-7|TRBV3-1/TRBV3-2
ASSAVGGLAGGEQY
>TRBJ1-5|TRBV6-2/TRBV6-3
ASSRGTASNQPQH
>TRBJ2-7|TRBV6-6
ASSPQGDPYEQY
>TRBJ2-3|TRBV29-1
SVLGLAGTDTQY
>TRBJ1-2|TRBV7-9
ASSFGGNRGALYGYT
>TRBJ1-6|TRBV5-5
ASSPTVRQSTHSPLH
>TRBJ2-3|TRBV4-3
ASSEQAGAGDTQY
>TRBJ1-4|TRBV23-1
ASSQGDRANEKLF
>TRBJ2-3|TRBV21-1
ASRDTQGDSTDTQY
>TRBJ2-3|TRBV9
ASSVDSGGTDTQY
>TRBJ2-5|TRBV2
ASSVQGAGETQY
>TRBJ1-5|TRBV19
ASSQQGPRFDGPQH
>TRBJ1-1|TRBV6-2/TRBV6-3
ASSYSKLNTEAF
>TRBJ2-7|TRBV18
ASSPGSPSYEQY
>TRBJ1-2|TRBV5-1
ASSGTGGNYGYT
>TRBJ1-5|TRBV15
ATSLRGTADQPQH
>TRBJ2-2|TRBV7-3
ASSLPLSWEDGTGELF
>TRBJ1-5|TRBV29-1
SVSGQGNQPQH
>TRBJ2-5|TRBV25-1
ATSYLGQGAETQY
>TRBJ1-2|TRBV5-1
ASSLGQAHYGYT
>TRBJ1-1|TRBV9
ASKGEVNTEAF
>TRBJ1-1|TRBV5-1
ASSDYTEAF
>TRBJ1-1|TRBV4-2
ASSQDGMGQGRTEAF
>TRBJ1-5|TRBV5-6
ASSLRGGAGNQPQH
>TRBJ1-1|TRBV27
ASSRTSRTGRNTEAF
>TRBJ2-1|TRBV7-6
ASSLAGTVNHNEQF
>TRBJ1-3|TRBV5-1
ASSTGDSRSGNTIY